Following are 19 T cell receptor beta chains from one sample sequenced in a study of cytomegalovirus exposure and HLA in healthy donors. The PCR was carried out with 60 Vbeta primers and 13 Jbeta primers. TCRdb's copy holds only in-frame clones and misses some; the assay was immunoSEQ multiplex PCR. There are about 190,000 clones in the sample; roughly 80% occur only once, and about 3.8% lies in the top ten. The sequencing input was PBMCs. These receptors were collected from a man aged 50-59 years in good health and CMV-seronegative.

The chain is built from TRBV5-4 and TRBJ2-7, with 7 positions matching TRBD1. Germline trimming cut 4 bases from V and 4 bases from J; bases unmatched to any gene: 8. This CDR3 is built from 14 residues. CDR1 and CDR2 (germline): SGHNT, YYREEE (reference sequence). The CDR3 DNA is TGTGCCAGCAGCCCTGACAGGGTAGTGTACGAGCAGTACTTC. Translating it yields CASSPDRVVYEQYF.

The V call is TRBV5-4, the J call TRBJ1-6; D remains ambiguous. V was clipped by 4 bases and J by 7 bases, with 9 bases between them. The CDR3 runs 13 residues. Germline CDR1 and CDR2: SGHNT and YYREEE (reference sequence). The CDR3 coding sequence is TGTGCCAGCAGCGTCACAGAGAATTCACCCCTCCACTTT. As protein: CASSVTENSPLHF.

CDR3 protein: CASSFAGVGYEQYF. The CDR3 DNA follows: TGTGCCAGCAGCTTCGCAGGGGTGGGGTACGAGCAGTACTTC. This chain links TRBV5-5 with TRBJ2-7, with D perhaps TRBD1 (6 bases). The length of the CDR3 is 14 residues. Deletions cut 2 bases from V and 4 bases from J, with 13 bases between. CDR1 and CDR2 from the germline V gene are SGHKS and YYEKEE (reference sequence).

DNA for the CDR3: TGTGCCAGCAGCTCGTTCCGACAGAGAGATCAGCCCCAGCATTTT. Translated, it gives CASSSFRQRDQPQHF. V is TRBV7-2 and J is TRBJ1-5; the D gene is possibly TRBD1 (5 bases). The CDR3 is 15 amino acids. Germline lookup yields CDR1 SGHTA and CDR2 FQGNSA. Deletions cut 4 bases from V and 5 bases from J, with 15 bases between.

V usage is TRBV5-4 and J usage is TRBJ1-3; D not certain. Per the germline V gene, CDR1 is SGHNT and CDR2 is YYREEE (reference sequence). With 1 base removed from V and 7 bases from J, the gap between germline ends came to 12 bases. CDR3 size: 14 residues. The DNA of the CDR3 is TGTGCCAGCAGCTTGAAGGGAGAGAAGAACACCATATATTTT. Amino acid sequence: CASSLKGEKNTIYF.

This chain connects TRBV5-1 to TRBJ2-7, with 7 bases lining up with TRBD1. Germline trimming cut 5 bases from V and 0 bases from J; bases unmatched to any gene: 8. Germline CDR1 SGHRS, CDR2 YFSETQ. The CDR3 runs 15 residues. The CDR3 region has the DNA TGCGCCAGCAGTTCCAGGGCAGGGGGCTCCTACGAGCAGTACTTC. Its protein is CASSSRAGGSYEQYF.

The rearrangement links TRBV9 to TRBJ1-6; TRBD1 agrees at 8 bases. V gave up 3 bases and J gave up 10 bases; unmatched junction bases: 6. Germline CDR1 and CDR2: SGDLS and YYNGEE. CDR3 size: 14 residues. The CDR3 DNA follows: TGTGCCAGCAGCGAAACAGGGGGTGGATCACCCCTCCACTTT. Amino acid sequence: CASSETGGGSPLHF. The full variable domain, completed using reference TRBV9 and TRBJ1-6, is DSGVTQTPKHLITATGQRVTLRCSPRSGDLSVYWYQQSLDQGLQFLIQYYNGEERAKGNILERFSAQQFPDLHSELNLSSLELGDSALYFCASSETGGGSPLHFGNGTRLTVT.

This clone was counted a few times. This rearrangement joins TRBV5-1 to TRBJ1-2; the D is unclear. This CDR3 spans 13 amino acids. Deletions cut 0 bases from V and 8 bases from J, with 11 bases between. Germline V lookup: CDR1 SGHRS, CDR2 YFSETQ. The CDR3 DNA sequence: TGCGCCAGCAGCTTGGACCTAACGGGGGGCTACACCTTC. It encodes CASSLDLTGGYTF.

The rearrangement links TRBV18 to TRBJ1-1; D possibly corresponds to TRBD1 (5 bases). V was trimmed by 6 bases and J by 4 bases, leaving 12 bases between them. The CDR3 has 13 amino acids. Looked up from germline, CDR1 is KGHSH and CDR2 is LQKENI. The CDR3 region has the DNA TGTGCCAGCTCCCTAGGGGAAGGCACTGAAGCTTTCTTT. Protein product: CASSLGEGTEAFF.

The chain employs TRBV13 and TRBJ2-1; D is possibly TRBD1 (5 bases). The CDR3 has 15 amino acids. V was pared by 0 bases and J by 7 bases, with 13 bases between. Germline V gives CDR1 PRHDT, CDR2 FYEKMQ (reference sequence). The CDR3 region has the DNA TGTGCCAGCAGCTTAGGTGGGGCAGGGCGAAATGAGCAGTTCTTC. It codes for CASSLGGAGRNEQFF.

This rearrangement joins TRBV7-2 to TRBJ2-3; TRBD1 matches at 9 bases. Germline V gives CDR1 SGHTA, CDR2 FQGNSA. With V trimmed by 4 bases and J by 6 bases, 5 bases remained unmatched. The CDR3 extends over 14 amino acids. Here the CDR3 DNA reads TGTGCCAGCAGCTCGACAGGGGGGAGGGATACGCAGTATTTT. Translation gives CASSSTGGRDTQYF.

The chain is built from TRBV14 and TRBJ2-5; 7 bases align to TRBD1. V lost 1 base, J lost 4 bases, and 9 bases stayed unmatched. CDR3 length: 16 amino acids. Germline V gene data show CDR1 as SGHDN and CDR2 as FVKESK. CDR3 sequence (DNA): TGTGCCAGCAGCCAAGGGCCCCGGGACAGCCGAGAGACCCAGTACTTC. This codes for CASSQGPRDSRETQYF.

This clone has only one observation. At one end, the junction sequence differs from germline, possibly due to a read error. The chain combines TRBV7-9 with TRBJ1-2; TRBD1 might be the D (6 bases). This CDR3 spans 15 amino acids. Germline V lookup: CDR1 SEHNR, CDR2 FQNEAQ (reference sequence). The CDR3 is CSSSLAPGTSYGYTF. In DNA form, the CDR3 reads TGTTCCAGCAGCTTAGCCCCGGGGACAAGCTATGGCTACACCTTC.

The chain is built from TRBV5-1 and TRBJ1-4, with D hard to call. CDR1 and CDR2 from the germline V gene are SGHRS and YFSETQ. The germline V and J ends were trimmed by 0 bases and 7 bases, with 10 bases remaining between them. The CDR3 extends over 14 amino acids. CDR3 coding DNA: TGCGCCAGCAGCTTGGGCTTAGTTAGTGAAAAACTGTTTTTT. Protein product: CASSLGLVSEKLFF.

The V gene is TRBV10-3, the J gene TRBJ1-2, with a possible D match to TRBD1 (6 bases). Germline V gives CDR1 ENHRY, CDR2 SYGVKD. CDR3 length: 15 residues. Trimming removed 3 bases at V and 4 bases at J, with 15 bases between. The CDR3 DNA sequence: TGTGCCATCAGTGAAGAGGGCAGGGGTCTCTATGGCTACACCTTC. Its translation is CAISEEGRGLYGYTF.

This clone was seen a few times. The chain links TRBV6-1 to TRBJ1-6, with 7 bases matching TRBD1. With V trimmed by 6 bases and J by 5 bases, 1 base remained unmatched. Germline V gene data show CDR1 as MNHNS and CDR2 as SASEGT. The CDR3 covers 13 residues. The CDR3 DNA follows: TGTGCCAGCAGGCAGGGGGATAATTCACCCCTCCACTTT. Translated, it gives CASRQGDNSPLHF.

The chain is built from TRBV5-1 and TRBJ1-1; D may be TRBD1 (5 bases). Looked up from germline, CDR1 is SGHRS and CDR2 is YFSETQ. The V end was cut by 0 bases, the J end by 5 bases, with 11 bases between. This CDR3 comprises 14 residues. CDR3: CASSLERRGTEAFF. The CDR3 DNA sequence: TGCGCCAGCAGCTTGGAAAGGCGGGGGACTGAAGCTTTCTTT.

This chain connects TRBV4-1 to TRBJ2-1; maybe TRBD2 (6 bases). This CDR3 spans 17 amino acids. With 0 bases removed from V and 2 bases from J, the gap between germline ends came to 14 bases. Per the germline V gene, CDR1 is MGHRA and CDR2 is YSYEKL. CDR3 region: CASSQDGTGTAYNEQFF. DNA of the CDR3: TGCGCCAGCAGCCAAGATGGTACGGGGACTGCCTACAATGAGCAGTTCTTC.

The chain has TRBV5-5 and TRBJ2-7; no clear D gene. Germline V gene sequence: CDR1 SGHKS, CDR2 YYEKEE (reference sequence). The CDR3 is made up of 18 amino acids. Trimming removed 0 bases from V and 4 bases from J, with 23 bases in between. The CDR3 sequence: CASSLVLVSLTSAYEQYF. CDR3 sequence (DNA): TGTGCCAGCAGCTTGGTACTGGTTTCGCTGACATCTGCTTACGAGCAGTACTTC. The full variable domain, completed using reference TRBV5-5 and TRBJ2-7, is DAGVTQSPTHLIKTRGQQVTLRCSPISGHKSVSWYQQVLGQGPQFIFQYYEKEERGRGNFPDRFSARQFPNYSSELNVNALLLGDSALYLCASSLVLVSLTSAYEQYFGPGTRLTVT.